The clone carrying this T cell receptor (beta chain) has only a few counts. Its specificity is unknown. The data originate from a study of beta chain features in type 1 diabetes. Study-level results: Any role of HLA type in TCRB rearrangement remained unresolved here. All four CD4+ subsets from Type 1 diabetes patients carried moderately but significantly shorter TCRB CDR3s.

Every bit of the isolated RNA underwent reverse transcription, so sequencing read expressed TCRB transcripts. The table came from immunoSEQ multiplex PCR; TCRdb's copy has only in-frame clones and leaves some out. The sample lists 130,000 or so clones, roughly 9.3% occurring once. Via CD45RO/CCR7/CD25/CD127/CD95/CD27, cells of the CD4+ naive, central memory, regulatory and stem cell-like memory subsets were sorted. The source is a woman aged 40-49 years in good health. The sequencing sample was made of central memory CD4+ T cells from blood.

CDR3 bases: TGTGCCAGCAGCCAAGATAGAGCCACAGATACGCAGTATTTT. Translation gives CASSQDRATDTQYF. The V gene is TRBV4-2, the J gene TRBJ2-3; D not resolved. CDR1 and CDR2 from the germline V gene are LGHNA and YNFKEQ. The CDR3 runs 14 residues. The germline V and J ends were trimmed by 0 bases and 2 bases, with 6 bases remaining between them.